The clone carrying this T cell receptor beta chain was observed at least ten times. Its antigen is unidentified. The data were obtained in a study of molecular identifiers for immune sequencing clone quantification. Broader study findings: Researchers reportedly could pick up spiked Jurkat TCR RNA from one cell mixed into one million naive cells.

The authors gated naive CD8 T cells as CD8+CD4-CCR7+CD45RA+ for sorting. The V gene lost 0 bases and the J gene lost 7 bases, with 13 bases spanning the gap. This CDR3 is built from 14 residues. Germline V gene sequence: CDR1 SGDLS, CDR2 YYNGEE. TCRdb reprocessed the PCR reads with MiXCR, giving one entry per CDR3 protein. Seen here are 50,000 to 65,000 distinct CDR3 sequences, around 27% observed once, and the top ten hold over 1.5%. The rearrangement links TRBV9 to TRBJ1-1; a possible D gene is TRBD1 (5 bases). The sequence was obtained from a human donor in good health. Some libraries in this study had Jurkat cell RNA spiked in. The sample taken for sequencing was naive CD8+ T cells from blood, with Jurkat cell RNA spiked in. Regarding subset: FACS-sorted CD8+CD4-CCR7+CD45RA+ naive T cells. CDR3 amino acids: CASSVAGDLNEAFF. CDR3 DNA: TGTGCCAGCAGCGTAGCTGGGGACCTTAATGAAGCTTTCTTT.